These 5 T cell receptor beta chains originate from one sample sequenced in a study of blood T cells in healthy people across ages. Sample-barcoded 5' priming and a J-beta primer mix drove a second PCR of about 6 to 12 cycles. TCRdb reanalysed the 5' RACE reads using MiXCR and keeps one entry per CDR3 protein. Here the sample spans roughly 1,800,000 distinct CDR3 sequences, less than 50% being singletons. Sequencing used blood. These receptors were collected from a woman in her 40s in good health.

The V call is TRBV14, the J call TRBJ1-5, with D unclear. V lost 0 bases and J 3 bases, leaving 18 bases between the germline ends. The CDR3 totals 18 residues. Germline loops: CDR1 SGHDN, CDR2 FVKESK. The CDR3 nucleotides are TGTGCCAGCAGCCAAGAACTCGACTATTCGCGGATCAATCAGCCCCAGCATTTT. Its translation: CASSQELDYSRINQPQHF. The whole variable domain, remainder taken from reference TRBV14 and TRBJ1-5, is EAGVTQFPSHSVIEKGQTVTLRCDPISGHDNLYWYRRVMGKEIKFLLHFVKESKQDESGMPNNRFLAERTGGTYSTLKVQPAELEDSGVYFCASSQELDYSRINQPQHFGDGTRLSIL.

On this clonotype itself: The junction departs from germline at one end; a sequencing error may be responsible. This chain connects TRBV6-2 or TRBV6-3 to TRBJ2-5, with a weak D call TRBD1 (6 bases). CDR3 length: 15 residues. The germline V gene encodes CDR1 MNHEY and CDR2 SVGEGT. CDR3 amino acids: CASSDSEGDEETQYF. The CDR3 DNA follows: TGTGCCAGCAGTGACTCCGAGGGGGATGAAGAGACCCAGTACTTC.

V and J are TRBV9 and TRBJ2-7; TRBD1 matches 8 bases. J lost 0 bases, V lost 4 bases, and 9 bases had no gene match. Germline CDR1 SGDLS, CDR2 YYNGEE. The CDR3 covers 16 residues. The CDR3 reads CASSPPTGAYSYEQYF. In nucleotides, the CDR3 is TGTGCCAGCAGCCCCCCGACAGGGGCCTACTCCTACGAGCAGTACTTC. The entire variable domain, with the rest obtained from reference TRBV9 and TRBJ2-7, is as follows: DSGVTQTPKHLITATGQRVTLRCSPRSGDLSVYWYQQSLDQGLQFLIQYYNGEERAKGNILERFSAQQFPDLHSELNLSSLELGDSALYFCASSPPTGAYSYEQYFGPGTRLTVT.

Written as DNA, the CDR3 is TGTGCCAGCAGCCAAGGGGCAGGGTTGGGATTTATCGGTGAGCAGTTCTTC. Its translation is CASSQGAGLGFIGEQFF. The rearrangement links TRBV3-1 to TRBJ2-1, with D possibly matching TRBD1 (5 bases). The ends were cut back, 1 base at V and 9 bases at J, with 22 bases in the middle. The CDR3 extends over 17 amino acids. Germline CDR1 LGHDT, CDR2 YNNKEL (reference sequence).

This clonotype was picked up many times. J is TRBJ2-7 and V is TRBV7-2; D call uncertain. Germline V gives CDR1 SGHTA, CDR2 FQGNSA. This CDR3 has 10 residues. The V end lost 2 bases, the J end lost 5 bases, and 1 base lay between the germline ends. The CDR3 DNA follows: TGTGCCAGCAGCTTACACGAGCAGTACTTC. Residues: CASSLHEQYF.